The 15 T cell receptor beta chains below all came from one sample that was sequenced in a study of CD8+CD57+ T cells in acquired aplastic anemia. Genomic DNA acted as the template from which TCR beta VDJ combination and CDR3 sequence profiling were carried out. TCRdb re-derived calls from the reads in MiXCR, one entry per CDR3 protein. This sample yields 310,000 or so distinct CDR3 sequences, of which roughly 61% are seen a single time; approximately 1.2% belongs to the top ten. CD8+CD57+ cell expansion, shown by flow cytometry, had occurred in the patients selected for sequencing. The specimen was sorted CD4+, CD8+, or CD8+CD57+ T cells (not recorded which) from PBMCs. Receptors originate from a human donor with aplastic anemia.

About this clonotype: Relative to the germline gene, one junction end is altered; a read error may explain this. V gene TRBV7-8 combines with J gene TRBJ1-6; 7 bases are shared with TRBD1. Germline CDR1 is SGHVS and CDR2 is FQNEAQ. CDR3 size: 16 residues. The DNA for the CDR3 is TGTGCCAGCAGCAGTAGCGGGGGGGCACAGGGGTCACTCCTCCACTTT. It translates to CASSSSGGAQGSLLHF.

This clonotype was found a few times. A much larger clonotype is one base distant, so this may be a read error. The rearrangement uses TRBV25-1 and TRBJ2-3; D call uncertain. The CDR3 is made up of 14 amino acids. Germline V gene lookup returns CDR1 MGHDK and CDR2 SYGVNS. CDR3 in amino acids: CAGSASFLSDTQYF. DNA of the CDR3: TGTGCCGGCAGTGCCAGTTTTTTGTCAGATACGCAGTATTTT.

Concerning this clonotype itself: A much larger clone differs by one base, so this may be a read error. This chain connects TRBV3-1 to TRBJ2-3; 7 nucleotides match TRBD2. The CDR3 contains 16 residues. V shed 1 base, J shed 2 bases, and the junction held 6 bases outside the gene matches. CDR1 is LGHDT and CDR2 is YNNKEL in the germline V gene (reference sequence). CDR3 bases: TGTGCCAGCAGCCAAGCACTGAGCGGGGTCACAGATACGCAGTATTTT. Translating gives CASSQALSGVTDTQYF.

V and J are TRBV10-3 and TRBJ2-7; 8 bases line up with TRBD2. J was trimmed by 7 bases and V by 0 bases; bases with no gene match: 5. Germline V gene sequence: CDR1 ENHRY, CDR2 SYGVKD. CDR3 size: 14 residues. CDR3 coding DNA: TGTGCCATCAGTGAGTCGATAGGCGGGAGGGAGCAGTACTTC. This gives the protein CAISESIGGREQYF.

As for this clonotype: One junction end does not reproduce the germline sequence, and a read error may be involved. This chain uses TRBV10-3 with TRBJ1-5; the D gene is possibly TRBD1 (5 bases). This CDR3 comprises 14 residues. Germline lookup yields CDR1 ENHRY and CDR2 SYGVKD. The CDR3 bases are TGTGCCAGCAGTCTTGGGGGGGTGGGACAGCCCCAGCATTTT. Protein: CASSLGGVGQPQHF.

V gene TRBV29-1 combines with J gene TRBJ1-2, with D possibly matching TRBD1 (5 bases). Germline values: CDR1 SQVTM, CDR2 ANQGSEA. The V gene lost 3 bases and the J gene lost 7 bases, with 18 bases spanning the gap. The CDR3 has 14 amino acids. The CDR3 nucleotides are TGCAGCGTTGAGGTCTGGCAGGGAGGAGGTGGCTACACCTTC. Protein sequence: CSVEVWQGGGGYTF.

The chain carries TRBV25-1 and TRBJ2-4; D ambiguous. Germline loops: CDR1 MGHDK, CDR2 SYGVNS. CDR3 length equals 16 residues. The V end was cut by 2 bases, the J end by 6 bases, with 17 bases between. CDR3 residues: CASSEVRAGPPNIQYF. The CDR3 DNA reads TGTGCCAGCAGTGAAGTCCGTGCAGGCCCCCCAAACATTCAGTACTTC.

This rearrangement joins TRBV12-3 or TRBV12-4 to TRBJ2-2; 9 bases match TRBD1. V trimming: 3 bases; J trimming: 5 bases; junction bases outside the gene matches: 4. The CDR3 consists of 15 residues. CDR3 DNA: TGTGCCAGCAGTTTTACAGGGGGCTGGACCGGGGAGCTGTTTTTT. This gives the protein CASSFTGGWTGELFF.

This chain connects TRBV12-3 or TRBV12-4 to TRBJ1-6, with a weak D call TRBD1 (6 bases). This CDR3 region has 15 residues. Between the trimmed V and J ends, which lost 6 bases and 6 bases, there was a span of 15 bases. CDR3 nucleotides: TGTGCCAGCAGCCCTGGCGCAGGGGTTAATTCACCCCTCCACTTT. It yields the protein CASSPGAGVNSPLHF.

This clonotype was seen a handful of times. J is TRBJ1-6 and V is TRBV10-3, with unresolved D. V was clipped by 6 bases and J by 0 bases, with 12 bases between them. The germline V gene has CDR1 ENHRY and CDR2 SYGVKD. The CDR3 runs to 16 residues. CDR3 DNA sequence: TGTGCCATCAGGGACTCTCACGCCTCCTATAATTCACCCCTCCACTTT. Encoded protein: CAIRDSHASYNSPLHF.

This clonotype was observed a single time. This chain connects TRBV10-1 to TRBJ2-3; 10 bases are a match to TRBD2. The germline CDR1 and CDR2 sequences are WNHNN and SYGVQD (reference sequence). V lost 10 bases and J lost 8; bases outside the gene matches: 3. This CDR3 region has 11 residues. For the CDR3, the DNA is TGCGCCACCGAGCGGGAGGGTACGCAGTATTTT. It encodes CATEREGTQYF.

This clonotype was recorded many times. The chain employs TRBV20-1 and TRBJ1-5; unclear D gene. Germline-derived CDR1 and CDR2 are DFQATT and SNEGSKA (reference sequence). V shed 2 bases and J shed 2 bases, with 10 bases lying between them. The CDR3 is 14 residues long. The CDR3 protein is CSARFSPGNQPQHF. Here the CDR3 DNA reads TGCAGTGCTAGATTTTCTCCAGGCAATCAGCCCCAGCATTTT.

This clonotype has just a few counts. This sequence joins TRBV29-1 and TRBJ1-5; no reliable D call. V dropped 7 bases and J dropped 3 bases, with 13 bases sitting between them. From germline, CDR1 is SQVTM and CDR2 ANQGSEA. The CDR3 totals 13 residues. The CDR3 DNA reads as TGCAGCGCTACCATGACCCCCAATCAGCCCCAGCATTTT. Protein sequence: CSATMTPNQPQHF. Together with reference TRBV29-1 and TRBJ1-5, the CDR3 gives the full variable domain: SAVISQKPSRDICQRGTSLTIQCQVDSQVTMMFWYRQQPGQSLTLIATANQGSEATYESGFVIDKFPISRPNLTFSTLTVSNMSPEDSSIYLCSATMTPNQPQHFGDGTRLSIL.

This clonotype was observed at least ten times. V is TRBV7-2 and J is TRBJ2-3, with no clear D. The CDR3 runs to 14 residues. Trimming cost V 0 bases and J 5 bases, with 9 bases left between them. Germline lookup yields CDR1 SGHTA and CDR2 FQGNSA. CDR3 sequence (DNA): TGTGCCAGCAGCTTAGCGGGGTCGGGAGATACGCAGTATTTT. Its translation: CASSLAGSGDTQYF.

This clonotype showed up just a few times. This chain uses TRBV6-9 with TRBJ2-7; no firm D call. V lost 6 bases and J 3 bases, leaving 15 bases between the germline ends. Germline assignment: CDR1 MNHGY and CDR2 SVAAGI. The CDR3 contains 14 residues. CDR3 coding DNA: TGTGCCAGCAGCCCCGGGCCGGACCGCTACGAGCAGTACTTC. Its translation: CASSPGPDRYEQYF.